The sequence of this T cell receptor (beta chain) was determined in a study of shared clonotypes between healthy human individuals. Findings of the study overall: As a rule, naive subsets had a larger estimated richness than memory subsets.

CDR1 is LGHNA and CDR2 is YSLEER in the germline V gene. CDR3 size: 16 residues. The trim removed 0 bases at V and 4 bases at J, leaving 4 bases unmatched. The study separated CD4+ cells into CD45RA+ naive and CD45RA-negative memory subsets. Each sorted subset replicate got 200 ng genomic DNA, about 33,000 genomes. Assay: immunoSEQ multiplex PCR; the TCRdb copy retains only in-frame clones and omits some. This sample yields 2,500,000 or so clones, of which more than 90% are seen a single time; roughly 0.13% belongs to the top ten. As for this clone: Its antigen is still unknown.

The chain employs TRBV4-3 and TRBJ1-4; 8 nucleotides align to TRBD1. The source is a man between 18 and 29 years old in good health. Sequenced material: naive CD4+ T cells sorted from blood. Subset meaning: CD45RA+ positively selected. CDR3 bases: TGCGCCAGCAGCCAAGACGGACAGGGAGTTAATGAAAAACTGTTTTTT. Its translation: CASSQDGQGVNEKLFF.